The T cell receptor beta chain under discussion was sequenced for a study of T cells after yellow fever vaccination. CDR1 is DFQATT, CDR2 SNEGSKA, per germline (reference sequence). The CDR3 covers 14 residues. Trimming removed 6 bases from V and 0 bases from J; junction bases left unmatched: 8. TCRdb reprocessed the 5' RACE reads with MiXCR, giving one entry per CDR3 protein. This sample has hundreds of thousands of distinct CDR3 sequences, with more than 9% found just once. Sample: PBMCs, taken on the day of the yellow fever booster vaccination. The rearrangement joins TRBV20-1 to TRBJ2-7; TRBD2 matches 7 bases. The sequence derives from a man aged 25 to 45 who received the YFV17D yellow fever vaccine. CDR3 sequence (DNA): TGCAGTGCGGTCGGGGGGAGGGGCTCCTACGAGCAGTACTTC. This translates into CSAVGGRGSYEQYF.